The source of this T cell receptor (beta chain) is a study of OX40 agonist ivuxolimab in advanced cancers. At the level of the study: Previous treatment with anti-PD-1, anti-PD-L1 or anti-CTLA-4 therapy was allowed; approximately 40% had received some.

Profiled with immunoSEQ multiplex PCR; TCRdb holds only in-frame clones, not every one. The data show approximately 80,000 clones, about 90% seen once. Germline lookup yields CDR1 SGHDN and CDR2 FVKESK. This CDR3 has 13 residues. Trimming pared 0 bases from V and 11 bases from J, leaving 10 bases between. Any history of autoimmune disease or systemic immunosuppression disqualified patients. V is TRBV14 and J is TRBJ1-4, with D possibly TRBD1 on 6 matching bases. The receptor was derived from an adult with an advanced solid tumor such as melanoma, head and neck, liver or kidney cancer. The sequencing here drew on CD4+ or CD8+ T cells sorted from blood, taken in a trial of the OX40 agonist ivuxolimab. The CDR3 sequence is CASSQEQGLKLFF. The CDR3 DNA follows: TGTGCCAGCAGCCAAGAACAGGGTTTGAAACTGTTTTTT.